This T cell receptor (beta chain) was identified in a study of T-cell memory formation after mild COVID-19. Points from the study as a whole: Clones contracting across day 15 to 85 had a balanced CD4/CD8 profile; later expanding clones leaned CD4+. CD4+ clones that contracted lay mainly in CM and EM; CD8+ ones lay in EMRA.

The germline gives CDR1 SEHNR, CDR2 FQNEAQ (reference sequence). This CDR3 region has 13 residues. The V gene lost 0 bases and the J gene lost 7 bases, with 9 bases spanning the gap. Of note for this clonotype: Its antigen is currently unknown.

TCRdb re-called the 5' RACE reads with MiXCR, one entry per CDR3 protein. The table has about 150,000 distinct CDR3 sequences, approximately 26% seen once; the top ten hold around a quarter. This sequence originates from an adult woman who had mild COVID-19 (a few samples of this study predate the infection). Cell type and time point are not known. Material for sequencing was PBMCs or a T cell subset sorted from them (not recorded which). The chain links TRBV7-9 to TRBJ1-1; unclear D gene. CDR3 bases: TGTGCCAGCAGCTTAGCACAGATTCTTGAAGCTTTCTTT. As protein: CASSLAQILEAFF.